This TCR beta chain was sequenced for a study of response to subunit inactivated influenza vaccine. TCRdb reprocessed the RT-PCR reads via MiXCR and lists one record per CDR3 protein. The repertoire has more than 400,000 distinct CDR3 sequences, around 7.9% of them found once; the top ten carry 13%. Trimming cost V 1 base and J 2 bases; bases outside gene matches: 5. The CDR3 has 15 amino acids. CDR1 and CDR2 from the germline V gene are SGHKS and YYEKEE (reference sequence). General study points: Researchers suggested that each seasonal influenza vaccination recruits few new T cells.

Comments on this clonotype: What it recognizes is unknown.

The source was PBMCs from blood, collected roughly 24 months after vaccination. The chain is built from TRBV5-5 and TRBJ2-7, with 8 bases fitting TRBD2. The receptor's source is a man in his fifties or sixties who received an inactivated influenza vaccine. CDR3 bases: TGTGCCAGCAGCTTGTATAGCGGGGCCACCTACGAGCAGTACTTC. Protein: CASSLYSGATYEQYF.